This T cell receptor (beta chain) was recorded in a study of CD8 T cells in Susac syndrome. Findings and limits, study-wide: As the study acknowledged, the number of individuals who were part of its TCR sequencing and HLA analysis was relatively small.

With regard to this clonotype: What it recognizes is unknown.

Reverse transcription of roughly 0.5 to 1 ug RNA was carried out with random hexamers. Amplification of TCR beta CDR3 spanned 54 Vbeta and 13 Jbeta via immunoSEQ multiplex PCR. TCRdb re-called the immunoSEQ multiplex PCR reads through MiXCR, storing one row per CDR3 protein. The data show about 120,000 distinct CDR3 sequences, over 90% seen once. Trimming removed 5 bases from V and 0 bases from J, with 14 bases in between. The CDR3 extends over 14 amino acids. Germline V gene data show CDR1 as DFQATT and CDR2 as SNEGSKA (reference sequence). From blood CD8+ and CD4+ T cells, TCR beta sequences were generated. While serving as controls, healthy donors were matched for age and sex.

This TCR was recovered from a human donor in good health. The sample was CD4+ T cells from PBMCs. The V and J genes are TRBV20-1 and TRBJ2-7, with TRBD2 as a possible D gene (5 bases). CDR3 protein: CSAGPRGSSYEQYF. The CDR3 DNA follows: TGCAGTGCTGGACCTAGAGGGAGCTCCTACGAGCAGTACTTC.